This TCR beta chain was sequenced for a study of T-cell memory formation after mild COVID-19. About the research overall: Clusters were largely donor specific.

CDR1 and CDR2 (germline): LGHNA, YNFKEQ. This CDR3 contains 15 residues. Losses at the gene ends were 1 base for V and 5 bases for J; bases not matched to a gene: 3. MiXCR, run by TCRdb on the 5' RACE reads, gives a single entry per CDR3 protein. The repertoire holds roughly 450,000 distinct CDR3 sequences, approximately 18% seen once, with approximately 13% in the top ten. In this sample, this clonotype turned up once. The sequenced sample consisted of PBMCs or a T cell subset sorted from them (not recorded which). The clonotype comes from an adult woman who had mild COVID-19 (a few samples of this study predate the infection). Cell type and time point are not known. The rearrangement links TRBV4-2 to TRBJ1-4; 8 positions agree with TRBD1. CDR3 sequence reads: CASSQGQGINEKLFF. For the CDR3, the DNA is TGTGCCAGCAGCCAAGGACAGGGGATAAATGAAAAACTGTTTTTT.